The 27 T cell receptor beta chains in this list originate from one sample, sequenced in a study of shared clonotypes between healthy human individuals (dated by TCRdb to 2018 to 2020). For the CD8 naive samples, CD45RO-negative cells were positively selected for CCR7, yielding a CD45RA+CCR7+ population from which TemRA cells were excluded. The library was prepared using the immunoSEQ multiplex PCR assay. In its TCRdb copy, this immuneACCESS table keeps in-frame sequences only and misses some clones. Where compared with another copy, unresolved V genes explain less than half of these, and the others have no known cause. The table for this sample lists roughly 2,000,000 clones; just over 90% of them were counted only once. The ten largest clones capture around 1.8% of the sample. Material for sequencing was naive CD8+ T cells from PBMCs. In the paper's terms, the cell subset or site label means: CD45RA+CCR7+. These receptor sequences come from a man aged 18-30 years in good health. Some clones in this sample may be carry-over from other donors' samples.

This chain links TRBV11-3 with TRBJ2-3; 12 nucleotides agree with TRBD2. Germline trimming cut 0 bases from V and 6 bases from J; bases unmatched to any gene: 1. CDR1 is SGHNT, CDR2 YENEEA, per germline. This CDR3 is built from 15 residues. CDR3 region: CASSLDGTSGDTQYF. Written as DNA, the CDR3 is TGTGCCAGCAGCTTAGATGGGACTAGCGGGGATACGCAGTATTTT.

The rearrangement links TRBV6-1 to TRBJ2-2, with 7 bases aligning to TRBD1. Unmatched junction bases numbered 7, after V lost 3 bases and J lost 0 bases. Germline V gene data show CDR1 as MNHNS and CDR2 as SASEGT. The CDR3 spans 17 residues. CDR3: CASSDKPGQTNTGELFF. The CDR3 DNA reads TGTGCCAGCAGTGATAAACCGGGACAGACGAACACCGGGGAGCTGTTTTTT.

The chain couples TRBV5-1 to TRBJ1-1, with 11 bases aligning to TRBD1. V lost 3 bases to trimming and J lost 4 bases; unmatched junction nucleotides: 14. The CDR3 has 18 amino acids. Germline V gene lookup returns CDR1 SGHRS and CDR2 YFSETQ. In DNA form, the CDR3 reads TGCGCCAGCAGCTCCACTCTCGTACCCGGGACAGGGGGCACTGAAGCTTTCTTT. Protein product: CASSSTLVPGTGGTEAFF.

The chain carries TRBV7-2 and TRBJ2-1, with 11 positions matching TRBD2. The J segment lost 5 bases and the V segment lost 4 bases, leaving 13 bases of the junction unmatched. Germline-derived CDR1 and CDR2 are SGHTA and FQGNSA. The CDR3 is 18 residues long. This CDR3 reads CASSYSPLAGVNHNEQFF. CDR3 coding DNA: TGTGCCAGCAGCTACTCACCACTAGCGGGAGTAAATCACAATGAGCAGTTCTTC.

This sequence joins TRBV29-1 and TRBJ2-1, with 12 bases aligning to TRBD2. Germline assignment: CDR1 SQVTM and CDR2 ANQGSEA. The CDR3 is made up of 15 amino acids. V lost 1 base and J lost 7; bases outside the gene matches: 5. The CDR3 DNA is TGCAGCGTTGAAGGTCGACTAGCGGGAGTAAATGAGCAGTTCTTC. Its protein product is CSVEGRLAGVNEQFF.

The chain is built from TRBV14 and TRBJ2-6, with D perhaps TRBD2 (7 bases). This CDR3 region has 16 residues. Germline V CDR1 and CDR2: SGHDN, FVKESK. V shed 4 bases and J shed 2 bases, with 12 bases lying between them. DNA for the CDR3: TGTGCCAGCAGCCCTAGAGGGGGGGCTGGGGCCAACGTCCTGACTTTC. It specifies CASSPRGGAGANVLTF.

CDR3 nucleotides: TGCAGCGTCCTCATCTGGAGCGGCCACAATGAGCAGTTCTTC. Protein sequence: CSVLIWSGHNEQFF. The J gene is TRBJ2-1, the V gene TRBV29-1; weak D call: TRBD2 (5 bases). The V and J ends lost 6 bases and 5 bases respectively, with 17 bases between them. In germline, CDR1 is SQVTM, CDR2 ANQGSEA. CDR3 length: 14 residues.

The chain has TRBV27 and TRBJ2-1; the D gene is possibly TRBD2 (6 bases). The CDR3 covers 15 residues. Between the trimmed V and J ends, which lost 2 bases and 3 bases, there was a span of 11 bases. Germline values: CDR1 MNHEY, CDR2 SMNVEV (reference sequence). In DNA, the CDR3 is TGTGCCAGCAGTTTAAGGGGACTGGGCTACAATGAGCAGTTCTTC. It codes for CASSLRGLGYNEQFF.

The gene calls are TRBV4-2 and TRBJ2-1, with D perhaps matching TRBD2 (6 bases). V was shortened by 0 bases and J by 9 bases, with 9 bases between the two germline ends. CDR3 length equals 13 residues. Germline V gene data show CDR1 as LGHNA and CDR2 as YNFKEQ. CDR3 DNA: TGTGCCAGCAGCCAAGACATGGGGGGTGAGCAGTTCTTC. It yields the protein CASSQDMGGEQFF.

CDR3 nucleotides: TGTGCCAGCAGTTTCACGGGATATCAAGGGGACTTGCTACCTAGCACAGATACGCAGTATTTT. Protein product: CASSFTGYQGDLLPSTDTQYF. The chain links TRBV27 to TRBJ2-3; possibly TRBD2 for D (6 bases). Germline assignment: CDR1 MNHEY and CDR2 SMNVEV (reference sequence). With 3 bases removed from V and 0 bases from J, the gap between germline ends came to 28 bases. The CDR3 runs 21 residues.

The V call is TRBV11-3, the J call TRBJ2-7, with 9 bases that match TRBD1. Trimming removed 5 bases from V and 6 bases from J; junction bases left unmatched: 11. This CDR3 contains 15 residues. Germline CDR1 is SGHNT and CDR2 is YENEEA. The CDR3 here is CASSDPGQGLIEQYF. In nucleotides, the CDR3 is TGTGCCAGCAGCGATCCGGGACAGGGACTCATCGAGCAGTACTTC. Variable domain in full (rest from reference TRBV11-3 and TRBJ2-7): EAGVVQSPRYKIIEKKQPVAFWCNPISGHNTLYWYLQNLGQGPELLIRYENEEAVDDSQLPKDRFSAERLKGVDSTLKIQPAELGDSAVYLCASSDPGQGLIEQYFGPGTRLTVT.

The rearrangement joins TRBV27 to TRBJ1-4; D is undetermined. Trimming removed 8 bases from V and 5 bases from J, with 12 bases in between. The CDR3 extends over 13 amino acids. Germline-derived CDR1 and CDR2 are MNHEY and SMNVEV (reference sequence). The CDR3 region has the DNA TGTGCCAGCGGGCAGGTGGGAAATGAAAAACTGTTTTTT. Protein product: CASGQVGNEKLFF.

A single count supports this clone. This sequence joins TRBV5-8 and TRBJ2-2; the D is unclear. Germline V gives CDR1 SGHTS, CDR2 YDEGEE. Deletions cut 4 bases from V and 4 bases from J, with 17 bases between. The CDR3 loop spans 16 amino acids. DNA of the CDR3: TGTGCCAGCAGCCCACGGACCAGAAGACGCACCGGGGAGCTGTTTTTT. It specifies CASSPRTRRRTGELFF.

The J gene is TRBJ2-7, the V gene TRBV28; D remains ambiguous. This CDR3 has 13 amino acids. Germline V gene lookup returns CDR1 MDHEN and CDR2 SYDVKM. V gave up 5 bases and J gave up 2 bases, with 10 bases separating them. The CDR3 DNA is TGTGCCAGCAGTACAACTCTGACCTACGAGCAGTACTTC. The encoded protein is CASSTTLTYEQYF.

The chain is built from TRBV27 and TRBJ1-2, with TRBD1 as a possible D gene (6 bases). The CDR3 contains 13 residues. The ends were cut back, 8 bases at V and 6 bases at J, with 16 bases in the middle. Germline V lookup: CDR1 MNHEY, CDR2 SMNVEV (reference sequence). The CDR3 protein is CASPLGGADGYTF. The CDR3 DNA reads as TGTGCCAGCCCTCTGGGGGGGGCTGATGGCTACACCTTC.

For this clone: A much larger clone is a single base away; this may be a read error. Other nucleotide sequences in the sample specify the same CDR3. CDR3 in DNA: TGTGCCAGCAGCTTAGCAGGGGTGGGCACTGAAGCTTTCTTT. Its translation is CASSLAGVGTEAFF. The chain links TRBV7-9 to TRBJ1-1; D is possibly TRBD1 (5 bases). V lost 0 bases, J lost 4 bases, and 9 bases lay in between. The germline CDR1 and CDR2 sequences are SEHNR and FQNEAQ (reference sequence). CDR3 length: 14 residues. Supplemented by reference TRBV7-9 and TRBJ1-1, the full variable domain reads DTGVSQNPRHKITKRGQNVTFRCDPISEHNRLYWYRQTLGQGPEFLTYFQNEAQLEKSRLLSDRFSAERPKGSFSTLEIQRTEQGDSAMYLCASSLAGVGTEAFFGQGTRLTVV.

The V call is TRBV7-3, the J call TRBJ1-4, with D hard to call. The CDR3 spans 15 residues. V lost 4 bases and J 3 bases, leaving 12 bases between the germline ends. Germline V CDR1 and CDR2: SGHTA, FQGTGA. CDR3 in DNA: TGTGCCAGCAGCTCATCAGGCGGGCCTAATGAAAAACTGTTTTTT. This sequence encodes CASSSSGGPNEKLFF. The complete variable domain, with remaining parts taken from reference TRBV7-3 and TRBJ1-4, reads GAGVSQTPSNKVTEKGKYVELRCDPISGHTALYWYRQSLGQGPEFLIYFQGTGAADDSGLPNDRFFAVRPEGSVSTLKIQRTERGDSAVYLCASSSSGGPNEKLFFGSGTQLSVL.

The chain joins TRBV27 to TRBJ2-1, with 8 bases that match TRBD1. There are 16 residues in the CDR3. Trimming at V came to 6 bases and at J to 3 bases, leaving 10 bases not matched to a gene. Germline loops: CDR1 MNHEY, CDR2 SMNVEV (reference sequence). The CDR3 sequence is CASSRGGTGLYNEQFF. CDR3 sequence (DNA): TGTGCCAGCAGCAGAGGAGGGACAGGTCTCTACAATGAGCAGTTCTTC.

The chain uses TRBV5-4 and TRBJ2-1; 8 nucleotides align to TRBD2. The V and J ends lost 0 bases and 7 bases, in that order; junction bases with no gene match: 6. CDR1 is SGHNT, CDR2 YYREEE, per germline (reference sequence). The CDR3 is made up of 15 amino acids. The CDR3, as DNA: TGTGCCAGCAGCTTGGGAGCGGGAGCGGGTAATGAGCAGTTCTTC. It specifies CASSLGAGAGNEQFF.

The V and J genes are TRBV7-3 and TRBJ2-3, with D possibly matching TRBD2 (7 bases). The CDR3 runs 17 residues. The V gene lost 2 bases and the J gene lost 5 bases, with 20 bases spanning the gap. The germline CDR1 and CDR2 sequences are SGHTA and FQGTGA. CDR3: CASSLQSSGGEKDTQYF. The CDR3, as DNA: TGTGCCAGCAGCTTACAGTCTTCGGGGGGCGAGAAAGATACGCAGTATTTT. The full variable domain, rest sourced from reference TRBV7-3 and TRBJ2-3, is GAGVSQTPSNKVTEKGKYVELRCDPISGHTALYWYRQSLGQGPEFLIYFQGTGAADDSGLPNDRFFAVRPEGSVSTLKIQRTERGDSAVYLCASSLQSSGGEKDTQYFGPGTRLTVL.

This clone was found once. This chain links TRBV7-9 with TRBJ1-2, with 9 positions matching TRBD1. The CDR3 spans 17 residues. The ends lost 4 bases at V and 3 bases at J; junction bases unmatched: 12. Germline values: CDR1 SEHNR, CDR2 FQNEAQ (reference sequence). CDR3 nucleotide sequence: TGTGCCAGCAGCTCCACCCTAACAGGGGGCGCGGACTATGGCTACACCTTC. Translated: CASSSTLTGGADYGYTF.

V and J are TRBV28 and TRBJ2-7; D could derive from TRBD1 or TRBD2 (6 bases each). This CDR3 has 17 amino acids. Trimming cost V 1 base and J 2 bases, with 18 bases left between them. CDR1 is MDHEN and CDR2 is SYDVKM in the germline V gene. CDR3 sequence reads: CASSLSIKGGNPYEQYF. The CDR3, as DNA: TGTGCCAGCAGTTTATCCATTAAAGGGGGGAATCCCTACGAGCAGTACTTC.

This clone showed up just a few times. The chain couples TRBV27 to TRBJ2-7; 8 nucleotides match TRBD2. CDR1 is MNHEY, CDR2 SMNVEV, per germline (reference sequence). This CDR3 has 15 residues. The V and J ends lost 5 bases and 3 bases, in that order; junction bases with no gene match: 9. CDR3 sequence: CASSTVLAGDYEQYF. The CDR3 DNA reads as TGTGCCAGCAGTACCGTCCTAGCGGGCGACTACGAGCAGTACTTC.

This chain links TRBV19 with TRBJ2-1; the D gene could be TRBD1 or TRBD2 (5 bases each). CDR1 is LNHDA and CDR2 is SQIVND in the germline V gene (reference sequence). The CDR3 spans 16 residues. Trimming removed 6 bases from V and 0 bases from J, with 15 bases in between. This CDR3 is CASSTRGGRSYNEQFF. The CDR3 DNA sequence: TGTGCCAGTAGCACCCGGGGCGGTCGCTCCTACAATGAGCAGTTCTTC. Full variable domain (missing parts from reference TRBV19 and TRBJ2-1): DGGITQSPKYLFRKEGQNVTLSCEQNLNHDAMYWYRQDPGQGLRLIYYSQIVNDFQKGDIAEGYSVSREKKESFPLTVTSAQKNPTAFYLCASSTRGGRSYNEQFFGPGTRLTVL.

The chain uses TRBV7-6 and TRBJ2-1, with TRBD2 as a possible D gene (6 bases). CDR1 is SGHVS and CDR2 is FNYEAQ in the germline V gene. This CDR3 comprises 15 residues. V shed 5 bases and J shed 5 bases, with 16 bases lying between them. The CDR3 coding sequence is TGTGCCAGCAGCCCCCGGCGGGACTTCAACAATGAGCAGTTCTTC. Its translation is CASSPRRDFNNEQFF.

Details on this clone: The same CDR3 arises from other DNA sequences in this sample as well. This chain connects TRBV2 to TRBJ1-1; D unresolved. V lost 3 bases, J lost 4 bases, and 12 bases lay in between. The CDR3 loop spans 14 amino acids. The V gene's germline CDR1 is SNHLY and CDR2 FYNNEI. The chain's CDR3 is CASSDPRQGTEAFF. In nucleotides, the CDR3 is TGTGCCAGCAGTGACCCCCGACAAGGCACTGAAGCTTTCTTT. Variable domain in full (rest from reference TRBV2 and TRBJ1-1): EPEVTQTPSHQVTQMGQEVILRCVPISNHLYFYWYRQILGQKVEFLVSFYNNEISEKSEIFDDQFSVERPDGSNFTLKIRSTKLEDSAMYFCASSDPRQGTEAFFGQGTRLTVV.

Concerning this clone: This sample also contains other DNA sequences that code for the same CDR3. J is TRBJ2-7 and V is TRBV28; D is unresolved. The CDR3 extends over 10 amino acids. Trimming left V 3 bases short and J 6 bases short, with 3 bases between. Per the germline V gene, CDR1 is MDHEN and CDR2 is SYDVKM. The CDR3 DNA is TGTGCCAGCAGTTTGCGCGAGCAGTACTTC. Its translation: CASSLREQYF.